This TCR beta chain was profiled in a study of T cells in Graves' hyperthyroidism and ophthalmopathy. Study-level findings and limits: The model anticipated ophthalmopathy a median approximately six months pre-onset. Ophthalmopathy was distinguished from stable hyperthyroidism by 13 V-J signatures.

Together with thyroid ultrasound, orbital computed tomography, serum thyroxine and TRAb, clinical symptoms were used for diagnoses. The CDR3 regions of TCR beta were amplified from RNA transcripts. The study used the HTBI primer set for a first-round RT-PCR of the TCR CDR3. TCRdb independently ran MiXCR on the multiplex PCR reads; one entry per CDR3 protein. The data contain about 560,000 distinct CDR3 sequences, 16% of them singletons. CDR3 length: 15 residues. Germline values: CDR1 DFQATT, CDR2 SNEGSKA (reference sequence). Between the trimmed V and J ends, which lost 7 bases and 6 bases, there was a span of 25 bases. Remarks on this clonotype: Its antigen remains unknown. A much bigger clone sits one base away, suggesting this may be a read error.

The sample consisted of blood. The clonotype originates from a woman aged 18-29 years with Graves' hyperthyroidism. This sequence joins TRBV20-1 and TRBJ2-7, with D possibly being TRBD2 (6 bases). The chain's CDR3 is CSGSRRFRDSSEQYF. The CDR3 coding sequence is TGCAGTGGTAGTAGGCGGTTTAGGGACTCTAGCGAGCAGTACTTC.